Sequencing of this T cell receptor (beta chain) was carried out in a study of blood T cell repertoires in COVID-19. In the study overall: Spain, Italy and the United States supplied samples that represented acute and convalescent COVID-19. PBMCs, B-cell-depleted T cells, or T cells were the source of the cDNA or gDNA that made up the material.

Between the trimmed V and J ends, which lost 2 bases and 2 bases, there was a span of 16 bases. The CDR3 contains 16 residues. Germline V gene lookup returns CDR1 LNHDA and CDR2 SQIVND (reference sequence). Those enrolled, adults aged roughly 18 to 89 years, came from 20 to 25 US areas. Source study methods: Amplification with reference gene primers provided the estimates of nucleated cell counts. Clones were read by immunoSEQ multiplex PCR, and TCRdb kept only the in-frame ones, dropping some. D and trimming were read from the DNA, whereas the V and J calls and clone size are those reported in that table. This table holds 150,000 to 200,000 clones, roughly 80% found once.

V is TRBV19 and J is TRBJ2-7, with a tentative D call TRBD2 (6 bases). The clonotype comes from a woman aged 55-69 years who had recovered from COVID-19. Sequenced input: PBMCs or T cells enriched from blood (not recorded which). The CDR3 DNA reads TGTGCCAGTAGTATACTCCTCGGGGGACGGACCTACGAGCAGTACTTC. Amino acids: CASSILLGGRTYEQYF.